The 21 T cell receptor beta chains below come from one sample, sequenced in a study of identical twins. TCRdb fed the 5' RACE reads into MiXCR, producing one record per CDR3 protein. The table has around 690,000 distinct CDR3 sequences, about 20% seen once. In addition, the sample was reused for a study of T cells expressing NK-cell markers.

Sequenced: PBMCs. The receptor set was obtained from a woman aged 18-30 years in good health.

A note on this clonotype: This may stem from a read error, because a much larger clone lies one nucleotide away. The CDR3: CSARDRLMIETQYF. Written as DNA, the CDR3 is TGCAGTGCTAGAGATCGGCTGATGATAGAGACCCAGTACTTC. This chain joins TRBV20-1 and TRBJ2-5; D remains unclear. This CDR3 has 14 amino acids. CDR1 is DFQATT, CDR2 SNEGSKA, per germline (reference sequence). V was cut by 0 bases and J by 4 bases, with 12 bases left in between.

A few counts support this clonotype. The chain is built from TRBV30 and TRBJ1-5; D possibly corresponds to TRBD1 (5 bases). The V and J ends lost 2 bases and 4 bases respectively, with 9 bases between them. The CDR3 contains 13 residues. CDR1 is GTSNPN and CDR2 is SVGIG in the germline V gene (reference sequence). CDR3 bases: TGTGCCTGGAGTAAGCAGGGTAATCAGCCCCAGCATTTT. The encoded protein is CAWSKQGNQPQHF.

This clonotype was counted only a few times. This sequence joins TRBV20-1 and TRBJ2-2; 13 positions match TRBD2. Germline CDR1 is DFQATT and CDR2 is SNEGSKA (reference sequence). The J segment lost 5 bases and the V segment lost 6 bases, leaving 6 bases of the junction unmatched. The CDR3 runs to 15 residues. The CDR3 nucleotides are TGCAGTGCCCAACTAGCGGGAGGGATTACCGGGGAGCTGTTTTTT. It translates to CSAQLAGGITGELFF.

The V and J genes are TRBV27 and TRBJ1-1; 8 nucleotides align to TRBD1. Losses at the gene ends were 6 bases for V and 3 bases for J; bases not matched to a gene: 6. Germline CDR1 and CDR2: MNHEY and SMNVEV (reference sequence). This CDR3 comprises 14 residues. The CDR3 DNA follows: TGTGCCAGCAGACTCCAGGGGGCCGACACTGAAGCTTTCTTT. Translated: CASRLQGADTEAFF.

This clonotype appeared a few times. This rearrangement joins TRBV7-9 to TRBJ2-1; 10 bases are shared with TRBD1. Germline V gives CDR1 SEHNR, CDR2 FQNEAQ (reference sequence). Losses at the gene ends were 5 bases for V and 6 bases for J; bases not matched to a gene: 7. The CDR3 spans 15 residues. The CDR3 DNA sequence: TGTGCCAGCAGCAACCGGGACAGGGGAGTCAATGAGCAGTTCTTC. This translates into CASSNRDRGVNEQFF.

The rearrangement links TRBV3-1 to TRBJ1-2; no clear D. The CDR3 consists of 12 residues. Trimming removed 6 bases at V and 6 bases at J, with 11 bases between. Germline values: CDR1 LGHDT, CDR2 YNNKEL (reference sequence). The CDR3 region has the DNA TGTGCCAGCAGGCTAGGGAAGGATGGCTACACCTTC. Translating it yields CASRLGKDGYTF.

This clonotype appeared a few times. Here the CDR3 DNA reads TGCGCCAGCAGAGATCTGGAAAGCAGGCACAATGAGCAGTTCTTC. Translation gives CASRDLESRHNEQFF. The V call is TRBV10-2, the J call TRBJ2-1; unclear D gene. Germline assignment: CDR1 WSHSY and CDR2 SAAADI. V lost 6 bases and J 5 bases, leaving 17 bases between the germline ends. The CDR3 is made up of 15 amino acids.

Here the CDR3 DNA reads TGTGCCAGCAGCCCCGGGACTAGTCATTTCAATGAGCAGTTCTTC. Residues: CASSPGTSHFNEQFF. The V gene is TRBV3-1, the J gene TRBJ2-1; 8 bases are shared with TRBD2. Trimming cost V 4 bases and J 6 bases; bases outside gene matches: 8. Per germline, CDR1 LGHDT and CDR2 YNNKEL (reference sequence). The CDR3 has 15 amino acids.

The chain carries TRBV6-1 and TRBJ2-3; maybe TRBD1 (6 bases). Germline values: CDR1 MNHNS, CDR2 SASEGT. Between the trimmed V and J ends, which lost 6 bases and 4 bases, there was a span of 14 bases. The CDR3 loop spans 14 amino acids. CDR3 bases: TGTGCCAGCAGCCACCAGGGGAACCCAGATACGCAGTATTTT. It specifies CASSHQGNPDTQYF.

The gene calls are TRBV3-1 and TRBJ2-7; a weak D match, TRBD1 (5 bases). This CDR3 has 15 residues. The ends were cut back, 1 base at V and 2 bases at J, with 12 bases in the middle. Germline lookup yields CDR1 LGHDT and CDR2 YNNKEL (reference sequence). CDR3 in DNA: TGTGCCAGCAGCCAAGCGACAGATTGGACCTACGAGCAGTACTTC. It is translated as CASSQATDWTYEQYF.

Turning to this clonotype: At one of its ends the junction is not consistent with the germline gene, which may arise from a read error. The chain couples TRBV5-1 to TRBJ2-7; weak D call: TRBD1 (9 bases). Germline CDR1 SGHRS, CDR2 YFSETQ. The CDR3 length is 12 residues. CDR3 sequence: CAISFSGGTGLF. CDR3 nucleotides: TGCGCCATCAGCTTCTCGGGAGGGACAGGGTTGTTC.

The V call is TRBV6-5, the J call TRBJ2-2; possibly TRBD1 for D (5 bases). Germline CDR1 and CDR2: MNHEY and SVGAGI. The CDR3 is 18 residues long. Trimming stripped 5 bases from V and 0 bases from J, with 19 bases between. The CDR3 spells CASSLRLYRNSNTGELFF. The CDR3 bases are TGTGCCAGCAGTCTACGTCTATACAGGAATTCGAACACCGGGGAGCTGTTTTTT.

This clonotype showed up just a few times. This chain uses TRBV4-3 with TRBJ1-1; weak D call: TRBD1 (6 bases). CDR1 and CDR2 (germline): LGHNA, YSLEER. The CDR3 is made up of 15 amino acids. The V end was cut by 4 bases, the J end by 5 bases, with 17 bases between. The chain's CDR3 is CASSPTPQGRTEAFF. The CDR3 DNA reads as TGCGCCAGCAGCCCGACCCCCCAGGGGAGGACTGAAGCTTTCTTT.

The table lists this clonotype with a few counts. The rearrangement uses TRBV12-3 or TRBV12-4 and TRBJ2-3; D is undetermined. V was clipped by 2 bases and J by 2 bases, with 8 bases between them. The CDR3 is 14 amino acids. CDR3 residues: CASSLYGITDTQYF. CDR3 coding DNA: TGTGCCAGCAGTTTATACGGCATCACAGATACGCAGTATTTT.

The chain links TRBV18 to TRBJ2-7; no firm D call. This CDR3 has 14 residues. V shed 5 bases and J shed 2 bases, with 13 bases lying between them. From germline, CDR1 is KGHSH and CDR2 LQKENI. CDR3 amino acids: CASSTTGLPYEQYF. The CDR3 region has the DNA TGTGCCAGCTCAACCACGGGTCTACCCTACGAGCAGTACTTC.

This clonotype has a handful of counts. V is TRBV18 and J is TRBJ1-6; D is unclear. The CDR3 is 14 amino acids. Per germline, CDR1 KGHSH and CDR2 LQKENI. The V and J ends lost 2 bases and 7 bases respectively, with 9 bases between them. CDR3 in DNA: TGTGCCAGCTCACCAGTGAGGACGAATTCACCCCTCCACTTT. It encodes CASSPVRTNSPLHF.

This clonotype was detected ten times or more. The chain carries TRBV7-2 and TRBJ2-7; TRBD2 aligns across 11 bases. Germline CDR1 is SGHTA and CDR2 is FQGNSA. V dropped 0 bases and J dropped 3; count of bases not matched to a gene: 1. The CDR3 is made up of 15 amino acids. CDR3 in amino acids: CASSLAGLAGYEQYF. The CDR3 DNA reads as TGTGCCAGCAGCTTAGCTGGACTAGCGGGCTACGAGCAGTACTTC.

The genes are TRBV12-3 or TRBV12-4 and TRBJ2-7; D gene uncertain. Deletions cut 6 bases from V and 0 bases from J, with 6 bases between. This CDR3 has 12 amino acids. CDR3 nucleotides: TGTGCCAGCAGCTACACCTCCTACGAGCAGTACTTC. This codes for CASSYTSYEQYF.

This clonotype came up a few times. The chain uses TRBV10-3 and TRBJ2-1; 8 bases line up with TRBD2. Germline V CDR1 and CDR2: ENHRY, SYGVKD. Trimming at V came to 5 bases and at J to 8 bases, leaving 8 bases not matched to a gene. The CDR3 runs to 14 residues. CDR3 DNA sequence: TGTGCCATCAGTTCCGGACTAGCAATCGATGAGCAGTTCTTC. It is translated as CAISSGLAIDEQFF.

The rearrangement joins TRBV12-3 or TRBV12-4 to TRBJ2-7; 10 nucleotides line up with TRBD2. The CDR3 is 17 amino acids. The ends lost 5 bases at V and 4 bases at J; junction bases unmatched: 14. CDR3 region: CASSPAILAGDEYEQYF. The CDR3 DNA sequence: TGTGCCAGCAGTCCCGCAATCCTAGCGGGAGACGAGTACGAGCAGTACTTC.

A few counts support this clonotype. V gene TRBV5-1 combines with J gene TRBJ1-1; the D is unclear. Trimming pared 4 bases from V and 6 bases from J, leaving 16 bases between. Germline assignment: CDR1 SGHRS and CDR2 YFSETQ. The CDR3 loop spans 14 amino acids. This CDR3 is CASSLRTVEAEAFF. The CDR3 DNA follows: TGCGCCAGCAGCCTCCGAACAGTTGAGGCTGAAGCTTTCTTT. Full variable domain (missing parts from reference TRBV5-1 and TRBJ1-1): KAGVTQTPRYLIKTRGQQVTLSCSPISGHRSVSWYQQTPGQGLQFLFEYFSETQRNKGNFPGRFSGRQFSNSRSEMNVSTLELGDSALYLCASSLRTVEAEAFFGQGTRLTVV.